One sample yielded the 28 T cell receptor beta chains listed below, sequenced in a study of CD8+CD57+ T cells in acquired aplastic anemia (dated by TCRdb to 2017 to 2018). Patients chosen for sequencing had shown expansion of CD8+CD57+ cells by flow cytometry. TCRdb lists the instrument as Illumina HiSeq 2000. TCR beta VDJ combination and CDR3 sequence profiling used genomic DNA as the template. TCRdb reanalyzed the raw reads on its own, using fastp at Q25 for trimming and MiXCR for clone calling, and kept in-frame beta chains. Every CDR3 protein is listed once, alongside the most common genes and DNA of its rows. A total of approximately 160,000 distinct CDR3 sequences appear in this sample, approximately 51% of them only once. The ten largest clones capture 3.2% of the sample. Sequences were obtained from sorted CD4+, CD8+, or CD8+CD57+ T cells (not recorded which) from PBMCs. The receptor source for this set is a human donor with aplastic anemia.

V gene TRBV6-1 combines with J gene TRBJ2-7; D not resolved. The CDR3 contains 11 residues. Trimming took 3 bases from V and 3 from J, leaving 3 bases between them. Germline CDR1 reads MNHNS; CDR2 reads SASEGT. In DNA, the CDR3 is TGTGCCAGCAGTGACGACTACGAGCAGTACGTC. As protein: CASSDDYEQYV.

CDR3: CATSDPQGGGRAADTQYF. CDR3 nucleotides: TGTGCCACCAGTGACCCCCAGGGGGGCGGGAGGGCCGCAGATACGCAGTATTTT. The J gene is TRBJ2-3, the V gene TRBV24-1, with 9 positions matching TRBD2. V lost 4 bases and J lost 4; bases outside the gene matches: 14. The CDR3 has 18 residues. Germline lookup yields CDR1 KGHDR and CDR2 SFDVKD.

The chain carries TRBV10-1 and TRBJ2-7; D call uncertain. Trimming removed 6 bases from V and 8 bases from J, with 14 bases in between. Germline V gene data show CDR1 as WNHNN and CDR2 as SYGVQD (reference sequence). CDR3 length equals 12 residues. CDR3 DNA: TGCGCCAGCAGCTACGGGCCAAACAAGCAGTACTTC. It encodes CASSYGPNKQYF.

The CDR3 DNA reads as TGCAGCGTTGTAACGGGCAGGGGCTATGGCTACACCTTC. Translation gives CSVVTGRGYGYTF. The chain recombines TRBV29-1 with TRBJ1-2; weak D call: TRBD1 (6 bases). Deletions cut 4 bases from V and 4 bases from J, with 13 bases between. Germline lookup yields CDR1 SQVTM and CDR2 ANQGSEA. This CDR3 is 13 amino acids long.

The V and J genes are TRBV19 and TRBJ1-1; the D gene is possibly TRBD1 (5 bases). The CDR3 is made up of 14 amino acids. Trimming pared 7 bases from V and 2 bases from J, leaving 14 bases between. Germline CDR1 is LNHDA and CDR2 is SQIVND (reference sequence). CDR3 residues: CASTDTGRNTEAFF. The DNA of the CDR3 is TGTGCCAGTACGGACACCGGTCGAAACACTGAAGCTTTCTTT.

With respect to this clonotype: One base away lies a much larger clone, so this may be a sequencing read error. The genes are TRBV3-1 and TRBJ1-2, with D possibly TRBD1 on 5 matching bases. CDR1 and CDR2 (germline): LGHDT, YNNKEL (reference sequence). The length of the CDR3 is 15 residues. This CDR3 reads CASSQAQGANYGCTF. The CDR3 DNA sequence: TGTGCCAGCAGCCAAGCCCAGGGAGCTAACTATGGCTGCACCTTC.

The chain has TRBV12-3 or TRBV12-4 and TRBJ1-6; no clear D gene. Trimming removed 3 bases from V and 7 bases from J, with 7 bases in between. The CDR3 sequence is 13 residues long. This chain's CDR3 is CASSFEANSPLHF. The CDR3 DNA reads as TGTGCCAGCAGTTTTGAAGCGAATTCACCCCTCCACTTT.

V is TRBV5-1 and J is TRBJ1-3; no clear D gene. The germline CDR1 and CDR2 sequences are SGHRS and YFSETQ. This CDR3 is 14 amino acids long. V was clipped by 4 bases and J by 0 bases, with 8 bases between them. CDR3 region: CASSPQDSGNTIYF. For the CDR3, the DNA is TGCGCCAGCAGCCCCCAGGACTCTGGAAACACCATATATTTT.

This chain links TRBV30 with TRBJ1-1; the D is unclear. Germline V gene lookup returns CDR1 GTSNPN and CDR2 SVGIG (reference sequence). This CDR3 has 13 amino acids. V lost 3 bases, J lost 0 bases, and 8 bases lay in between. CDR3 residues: CAWRKALNTEAFF. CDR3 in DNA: TGTGCCTGGAGGAAGGCGTTGAACACTGAAGCTTTCTTT.

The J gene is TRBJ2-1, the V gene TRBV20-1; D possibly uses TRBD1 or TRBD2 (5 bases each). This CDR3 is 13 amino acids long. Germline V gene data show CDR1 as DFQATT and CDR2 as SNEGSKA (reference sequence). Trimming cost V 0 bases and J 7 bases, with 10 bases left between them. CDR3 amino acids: CSAREGVVNEQFF. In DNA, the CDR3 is TGCAGTGCTAGAGAGGGGGTCGTGAATGAGCAGTTCTTC.

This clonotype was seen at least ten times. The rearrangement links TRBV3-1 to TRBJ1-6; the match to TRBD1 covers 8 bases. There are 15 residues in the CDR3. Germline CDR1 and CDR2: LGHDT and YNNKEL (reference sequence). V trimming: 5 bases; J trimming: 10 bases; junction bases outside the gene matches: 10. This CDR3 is CASSSGLTGVSPLHF. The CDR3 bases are TGTGCCAGCAGCTCGGGATTGACAGGGGTCTCACCCCTCCACTTT.

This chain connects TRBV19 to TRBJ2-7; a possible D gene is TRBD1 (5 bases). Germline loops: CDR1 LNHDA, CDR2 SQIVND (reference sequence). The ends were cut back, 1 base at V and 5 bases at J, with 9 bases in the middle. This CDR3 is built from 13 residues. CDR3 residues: CASSIAAGNEQYF. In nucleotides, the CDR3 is TGTGCCAGTAGTATAGCAGCAGGGAACGAGCAGTACTTC.

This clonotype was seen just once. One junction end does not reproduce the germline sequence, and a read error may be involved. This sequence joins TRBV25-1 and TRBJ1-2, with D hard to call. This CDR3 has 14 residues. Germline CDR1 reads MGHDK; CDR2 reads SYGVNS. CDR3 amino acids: CASSGPEANYGHTF. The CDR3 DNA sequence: TGTGCCAGCAGTGGGCCAGAGGCTAACTATGGCCACACCTTC.

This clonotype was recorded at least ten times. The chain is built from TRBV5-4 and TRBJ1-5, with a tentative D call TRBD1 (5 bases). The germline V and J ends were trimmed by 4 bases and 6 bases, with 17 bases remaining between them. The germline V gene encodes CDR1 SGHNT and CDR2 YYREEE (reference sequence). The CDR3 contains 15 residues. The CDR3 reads CASSPGPGEGQPQHF. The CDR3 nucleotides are TGTGCCAGCAGCCCGGGACCCGGTGAGGGTCAGCCCCAGCATTTT.

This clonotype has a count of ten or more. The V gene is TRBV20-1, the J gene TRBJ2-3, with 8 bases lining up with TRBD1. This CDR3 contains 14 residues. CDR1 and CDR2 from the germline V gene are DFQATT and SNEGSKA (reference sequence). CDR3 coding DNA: TGCAGCTGGGGAGAGACAGGGGTAACAGATACGCAGTATTTT. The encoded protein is CSWGETGVTDTQYF.

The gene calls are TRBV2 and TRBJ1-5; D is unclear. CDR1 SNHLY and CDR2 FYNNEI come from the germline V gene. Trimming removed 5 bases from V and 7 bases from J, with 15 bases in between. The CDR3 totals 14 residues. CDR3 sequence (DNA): TGTGCCAGCAGTTTGGGCGGGGATTTGCAGCCCCAGCATTTT. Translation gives CASSLGGDLQPQHF. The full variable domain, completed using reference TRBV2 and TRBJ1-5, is EPEVTQTPSHQVTQMGQEVILRCVPISNHLYFYWYRQILGQKVEFLVSFYNNEISEKSEIFDDQFSVERPDGSNFTLKIRSTKLEDSAMYFCASSLGGDLQPQHFGDGTRLSIL.

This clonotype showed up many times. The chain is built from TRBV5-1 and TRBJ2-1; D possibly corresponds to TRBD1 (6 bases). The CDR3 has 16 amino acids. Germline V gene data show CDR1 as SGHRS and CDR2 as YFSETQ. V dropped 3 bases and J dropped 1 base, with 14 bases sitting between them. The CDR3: CASSSLQGVSYNEQFF. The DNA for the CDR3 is TGCGCCAGCAGCTCACTACAGGGTGTTTCCTACAATGAGCAGTTCTTC.

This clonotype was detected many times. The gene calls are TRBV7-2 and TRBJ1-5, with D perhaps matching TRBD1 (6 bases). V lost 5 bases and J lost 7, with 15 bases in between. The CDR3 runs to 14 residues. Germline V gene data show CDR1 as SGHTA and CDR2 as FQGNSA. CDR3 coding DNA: TGTGCCAGCAGCCGAGGGGGGGGGCCGCAGCCCCAGCATTTT. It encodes CASSRGGGPQPQHF.

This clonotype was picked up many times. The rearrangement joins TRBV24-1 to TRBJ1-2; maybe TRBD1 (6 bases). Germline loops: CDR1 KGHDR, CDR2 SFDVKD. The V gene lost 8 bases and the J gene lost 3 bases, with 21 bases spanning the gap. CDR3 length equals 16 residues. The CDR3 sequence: CATNVGQRREDYGYTF. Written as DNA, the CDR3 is TGTGCCACCAACGTAGGACAGAGGAGAGAAGACTATGGCTACACCTTC.

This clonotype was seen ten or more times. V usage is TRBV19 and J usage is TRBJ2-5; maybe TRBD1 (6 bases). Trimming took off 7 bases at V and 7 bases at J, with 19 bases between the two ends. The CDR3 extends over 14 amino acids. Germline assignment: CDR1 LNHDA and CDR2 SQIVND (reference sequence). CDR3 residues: CASTSRGHLGTQYF. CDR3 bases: TGTGCCAGTACTAGCCGGGGACATCTTGGGACCCAGTACTTC. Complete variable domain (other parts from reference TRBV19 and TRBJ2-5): DGGITQSPKYLFRKEGQNVTLSCEQNLNHDAMYWYRQDPGQGLRLIYYSQIVNDFQKGDIAEGYSVSREKKESFPLTVTSAQKNPTAFYLCASTSRGHLGTQYFGPGTRLLVL.

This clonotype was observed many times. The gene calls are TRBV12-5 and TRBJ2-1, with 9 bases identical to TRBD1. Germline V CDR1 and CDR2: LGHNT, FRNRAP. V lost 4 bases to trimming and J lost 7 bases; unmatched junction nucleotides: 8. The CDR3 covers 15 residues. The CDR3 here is CASGSGQGFGNEQFF. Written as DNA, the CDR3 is TGTGCTAGTGGTTCGGGACAGGGTTTCGGGAATGAGCAGTTCTTC.

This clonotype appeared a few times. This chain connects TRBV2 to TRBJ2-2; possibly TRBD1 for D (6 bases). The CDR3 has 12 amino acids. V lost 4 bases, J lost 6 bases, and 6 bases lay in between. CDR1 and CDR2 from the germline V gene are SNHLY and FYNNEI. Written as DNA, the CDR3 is TGTGCCAGCAGTGCAGGGGCCGGGGAGCTGTTTTTT. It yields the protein CASSAGAGELFF.

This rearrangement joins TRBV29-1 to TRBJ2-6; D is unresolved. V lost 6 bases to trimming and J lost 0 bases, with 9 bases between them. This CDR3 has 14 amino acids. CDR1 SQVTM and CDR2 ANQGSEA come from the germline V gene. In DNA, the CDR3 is TGCAGCGTCATGACGGGCTCTGGGGCCAACGTCCTGACTTTC. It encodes CSVMTGSGANVLTF.

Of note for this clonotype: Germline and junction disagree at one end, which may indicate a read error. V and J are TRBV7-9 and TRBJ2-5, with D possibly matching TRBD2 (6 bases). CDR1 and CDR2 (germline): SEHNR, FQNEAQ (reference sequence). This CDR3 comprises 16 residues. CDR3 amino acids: CVSSLSRAHRGETQYF. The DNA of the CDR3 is TGTGTCAGCAGCTTATCTCGGGCTCACCGGGGGGAGACCCAGTACTTC.

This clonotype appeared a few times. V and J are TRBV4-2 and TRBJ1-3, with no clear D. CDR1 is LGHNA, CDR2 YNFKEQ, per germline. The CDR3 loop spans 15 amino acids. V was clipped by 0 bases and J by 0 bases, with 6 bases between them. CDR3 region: CASSQEMASGNTIYF. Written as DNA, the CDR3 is TGTGCCAGCAGCCAAGAAATGGCCTCTGGAAACACCATATATTTT.

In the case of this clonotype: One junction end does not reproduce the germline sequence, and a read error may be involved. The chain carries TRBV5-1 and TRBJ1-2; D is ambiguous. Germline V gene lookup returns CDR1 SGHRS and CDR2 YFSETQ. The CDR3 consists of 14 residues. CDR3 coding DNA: TGCGCCAGCAGCCAAAACACAGACCCCTATGGCTACGCCTTC. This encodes CASSQNTDPYGYAF.

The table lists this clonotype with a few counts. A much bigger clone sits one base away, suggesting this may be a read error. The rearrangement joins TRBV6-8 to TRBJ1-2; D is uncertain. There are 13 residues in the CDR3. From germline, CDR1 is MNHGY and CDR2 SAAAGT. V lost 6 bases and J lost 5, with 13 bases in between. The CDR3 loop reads CASRPQLGYGYTF. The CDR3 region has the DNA TGTGCCAGCAGACCACAGTTAGGGTATGGCTACACCTTC.

DNA of the CDR3: TGTGCCAGTAGTATAGGGCAGGGCCCCAGCTACAATGAGCAGTTCTTC. This gives the protein CASSIGQGPSYNEQFF. This rearrangement joins TRBV19 to TRBJ2-1, with a possible D match to TRBD1 (5 bases). V was trimmed by 1 base and J by 3 bases, leaving 13 bases between them. The CDR3 length is 16 residues. Germline V gene lookup returns CDR1 LNHDA and CDR2 SQIVND (reference sequence). The complete variable domain, with remaining parts taken from reference TRBV19 and TRBJ2-1, reads DGGITQSPKYLFRKEGQNVTLSCEQNLNHDAMYWYRQDPGQGLRLIYYSQIVNDFQKGDIAEGYSVSREKKESFPLTVTSAQKNPTAFYLCASSIGQGPSYNEQFFGPGTRLTVL.